This is a list of T cell receptor beta chains from one sample in a study of cytomegalovirus exposure and HLA in healthy donors. Clones were read by immunoSEQ multiplex PCR, and TCRdb kept only the in-frame ones, dropping some. The sample gives approximately 190,000 clones, 70% to 85% of which show up once; roughly 3.1% is in the top ten. The specimen sequenced was PBMCs. The origin of the receptors is a man between 40 and 49 years old in good health and CMV-seropositive. Both conserved end residues are part of each CDR3. The D gene is left open where the match is weak. Rows give clone size only sometimes, using once, few, many, or a class for an expanded clone.

CDR3 DNA	CDR3 protein	clone size	D gene	J gene	V gene
TGTGCCAGCAGTTTGGGACAGAGCCGCTCCTACGAGCAGTACTTC	CASSLGQSRSYEQYF	-	TRBD1	TRBJ2-7	TRBV27
TGTGCCAGTAAACAGGGCTGGGAGACCCAGTACTTC	CASKQGWETQYF	-	-	TRBJ2-5	TRBV7-9
TGTGCCAGCAGCTTAGCCGGGAACCTAGGCTACGAGCAGTACTTC	CASSLAGNLGYEQYF	-	-	TRBJ2-7	TRBV7-8
TGTGCCAGCAGTTACGGAGTCAGGGCTAGGGAAAAACTGTTTTTT	CASSYGVRAREKLFF	-	-	TRBJ1-4	TRBV6-6
TGTGCCAGCAGCGTCCGGGACAGGGGGTGGGAGCAGTACTTC	CASSVRDRGWEQYF	-	TRBD1	TRBJ2-7	TRBV7-9
TGTGCCAGCAGTTCTACCCGACTAGCGGGAGGACGCATCCGTAATGAGCAGTTCTTC	CASSSTRLAGGRIRNEQFF	once	TRBD2	TRBJ2-1	TRBV27
TGTGCCATCATGGAGGGAACCTATAATTCACCCCTCCACTTT	CAIMEGTYNSPLHF	-	-	TRBJ1-6	TRBV10-3
TGTGCCAGCAGTTTGACCCCGGGACAACAAGGAATGCAGTTCTTC	CASSLTPGQQGMQFF	-	-	TRBJ2-1	TRBV6-5
TGTGCCAGCAGCTTAAGCTACTTTTCCTACGAGCAGTACTTC	CASSLSYFSYEQYF	-	-	TRBJ2-7	TRBV7-2
TGCAGCGTTAAGCAGGGGGCGAAAGACACTGAAGCTTTCTTT	CSVKQGAKDTEAFF	-	TRBD1	TRBJ1-1	TRBV29-1
TGCGCCAGCAGCTTGTTGTTGGGACAGGAGAACACTGAAGCTTTCTTT	CASSLLLGQENTEAFF	-	TRBD1	TRBJ1-1	TRBV5-1
TGTGCCAGCTCACCAAGACAGGGGGGATCAACTAATGAAAAACTGTTTTTT	CASSPRQGGSTNEKLFF	-	TRBD1	TRBJ1-4	TRBV18
TGTGCCAGCAGCGTAGCCACAGGGCCTACAATGGGTTGGGCCAACGTCCTGACTTTC	CASSVATGPTMGWANVLTF	-	-	TRBJ2-6	TRBV9
TGCGCCAGCGCGAGGGAGGCTGGAAACACCATATATTTT	CASAREAGNTIYF	-	-	TRBJ1-3	TRBV4-1
TGTGCCAGCAGTACAGGGGGCGGAAAGACCCAGTACTTC	CASSTGGGKTQYF	-	TRBD1	TRBJ2-5	TRBV6-1
TGTGCCAGCAGCGCCCGGGCCCAGGGTGGCGGTACGCAGTATTTT	CASSARAQGGGTQYF	-	-	TRBJ2-3	TRBV5-4
TGTGCCAGCAGCTTAGGAGTCGCAACTAATGAAAAACTGTTTTTT	CASSLGVATNEKLFF	-	-	TRBJ1-4	TRBV7-9
TGTGCCACACGACAGGGTAGCTTATCGGATACGCAGTATTTT	CATRQGSLSDTQYF	-	TRBD1	TRBJ2-3	TRBV19
TGTGCCAGCAGCTTTCAGGCTAGCCCTCAGGATACGCAGTATTTT	CASSFQASPQDTQYF	-	-	TRBJ2-3	TRBV7-9
TGTGCCAGCAGTGAGAGGGAGGGAGGTCAGCCCCAGCATTTT	CASSEREGGQPQHF	-	-	TRBJ1-5	TRBV6-1
TGTGCCAGCACGGGGCAAGAGACCCAGTACTTC	CASTGQETQYF	-	-	TRBJ2-5	TRBV2
TGTGCCAGCAGTGACTCGGGGGGGTGGACAGATACGCAGTATTTT	CASSDSGGWTDTQYF	-	TRBD2	TRBJ2-3	TRBV6-4
TGTGCCATCAGTGAGGGACTAGCGGGAGACGCAGATACGCAGTATTTT	CAISEGLAGDADTQYF	-	TRBD2	TRBJ2-3	TRBV10-3
TGCGCCAGCAGCCAAGAGGCGGTACAGGGGACCAACGAGCAGTACTTC	CASSQEAVQGTNEQYF	-	TRBD1	TRBJ2-7	TRBV4-1
TGCGCCAGCAGCCAAAAAGGAGGAGAGACCCAGTACTTC	CASSQKGGETQYF	-	-	TRBJ2-5	TRBV4-1
TGCGCCAGCAGCTTCCCCGGGACTAGCGGGGGGGCCACAGATACGCAGTATTTT	CASSFPGTSGGATDTQYF	-	TRBD2	TRBJ2-3	TRBV5-1
TGTGCCAGCAGCCAAGATCCTTGGGGAGGTAATCAGCCCCAGCATTTT	CASSQDPWGGNQPQHF	-	-	TRBJ1-5	TRBV4-2
TGTGCCAGCAGTGAAGTTACCCAGCGATCTGGAAACACCATATATTTT	CASSEVTQRSGNTIYF	-	-	TRBJ1-3	TRBV2
TGTGCCAGCAGCTTAGGGGACAGACCCACTGAAGCTTTCTTT	CASSLGDRPTEAFF	-	TRBD1	TRBJ1-1	TRBV11-3
TGTGCCAGCAGTGGGGCTTTGGGTGTACACGAGCAGTACTTC	CASSGALGVHEQYF	few	-	TRBJ2-7	TRBV14
TGTGCCAGCAGCGTAGAGGGCGGGAGGGCCCCAGATACGCAGTATTTT	CASSVEGGRAPDTQYF	-	TRBD2	TRBJ2-3	TRBV9
TGTGCCAGTAGTCCCAGGGCGGACCGTGAGCAGTTCTTC	CASSPRADREQFF	-	-	TRBJ2-1	TRBV19
TGCGCCAGCAGCTTGAACCCGGTCGATCATACTGAAGCTTTCTTT	CASSLNPVDHTEAFF	-	-	TRBJ1-1	TRBV5-1
TGTGCCAGCAGCCAAGTTGGAGCGGGGGAGATTTCGGACGAGCAGTACTTC	CASSQVGAGEISDEQYF	-	TRBD2	TRBJ2-7	TRBV14
TGCGCCAGCAGCCGAAGCCGCGATAACTATGAGCAGTTCTTC	CASSRSRDNYEQFF	-	-	TRBJ2-1	TRBV4-3
TGTGCCAGCAGTTCGGACAGGGCCCGCTCTGGGGCCAACGTCCTGACTTTC	CASSSDRARSGANVLTF	-	TRBD1	TRBJ2-6	TRBV27
TGCGCCAGCAGCTTGTATGGGGGCGACTATGGCTACACCTTC	CASSLYGGDYGYTF	-	-	TRBJ1-2	TRBV5-1
TGTGCCAGCAGCGGGACAGGGGGCGGTCAGCCCCAGCATTTT	CASSGTGGGQPQHF	-	TRBD1	TRBJ1-5	TRBV28
TGTGCCAGCAGCTTGGGGCAGGAACGACAAGAGACCCAGTACTTC	CASSLGQERQETQYF	-	-	TRBJ2-5	TRBV5-4
TGTGCCAGCAGCTTAGTCGGAGGGACCGGGCAAGAGACCCAGTACTTC	CASSLVGGTGQETQYF	-	-	TRBJ2-5	TRBV7-3
TGTGCCAGCAGTTTACCCCCGGGCAGGGGAACAGATACGCAGTATTTT	CASSLPPGRGTDTQYF	once	-	TRBJ2-3	TRBV28
TGTGCCAGCAGTGGGACTAGCGGGAGTAATGAGCAGTTCTTC	CASSGTSGSNEQFF	-	TRBD2	TRBJ2-1	TRBV2
TGTGCCAGCAGCTTAGCGCTGGCAGGACAAGAGACCCAGTACTTC	CASSLALAGQETQYF	once	-	TRBJ2-5	TRBV7-9
TGTGCCAGCAGCAAAGTATGGGACAGGGCAACTGGCTATGGCTACACCTTC	CASSKVWDRATGYGYTF	-	-	TRBJ1-2	TRBV21-1
TGTGCCATCAGTCGCGGGGGGAACCAAGAGACCCAGTACTTC	CAISRGGNQETQYF	-	TRBD2	TRBJ2-5	TRBV10-3
TGTGCCAGCAGCGAACAGGGGGACGCTGAAGCTTTCTTT	CASSEQGDAEAFF	-	TRBD1	TRBJ1-1	TRBV7-9